These 13 T cell receptor beta chains were sequenced from one sample in a study of Ad26.COV2.S vaccination and SARS-CoV-2 variants. The data were produced by immunoSEQ multiplex PCR, yet TCRdb's version contains in-frame clones alone and is incomplete. The data hold around 320,000 clones, with around four fifths observed a single time. Regarding treatment: around 19 received Ad26.COV2.S at low or high dose, single or two shots; about five received placebo; per-sample allocation not given. Day 63 following the first vaccine or placebo injection was when the samples were taken. The sequences come from peripheral blood, collected in a trial of Ad26.COV2.S vaccine versus placebo. Receptors were obtained from a person between 18 and 60 years old who received the Ad26.COV2.S COVID-19 vaccine or a placebo.

The chain couples TRBV15 to TRBJ2-7; the D gene is possibly TRBD1 (6 bases). CDR3 length: 15 amino acids. With 4 bases removed from V and 0 bases from J, the gap between germline ends came to 13 bases. Germline CDR1 is LNHNV and CDR2 is YYDKDF (reference sequence). This CDR3 is CATSINRVNSYEQYF. CDR3 sequence (DNA): TGTGCCACCAGCATTAACAGGGTTAACTCCTACGAGCAGTACTTC.

V gene TRBV19 combines with J gene TRBJ2-5; the match to TRBD1 covers 8 bases. The germline gives CDR1 LNHDA, CDR2 SQIVND (reference sequence). The V and J ends lost 5 bases and 3 bases, in that order; junction bases with no gene match: 8. This CDR3 spans 15 amino acids. CDR3 loop: CASSGSGTGEETQYF. CDR3 DNA sequence: TGTGCCAGTAGTGGTTCAGGGACAGGCGAAGAGACCCAGTACTTC. The whole variable domain, filled in from reference TRBV19 and TRBJ2-5, reads DGGITQSPKYLFRKEGQNVTLSCEQNLNHDAMYWYRQDPGQGLRLIYYSQIVNDFQKGDIAEGYSVSREKKESFPLTVTSAQKNPTAFYLCASSGSGTGEETQYFGPGTRLLVL.

V and J are TRBV11-2 and TRBJ1-1, with D possibly being TRBD1 (5 bases). Germline V gene sequence: CDR1 SGHAT, CDR2 FQNNGV. This CDR3 has 14 residues. Deletions cut 2 bases from V and 5 bases from J, with 12 bases between. As DNA, the CDR3 is TGTGCCAGCAGCTTAAAAAGGGGAGAGACTGAAGCTTTCTTT. Encoded protein: CASSLKRGETEAFF.

This clone was seen more than once but under ten times. This rearrangement joins TRBV19 to TRBJ1-2; TRBD1 aligns across 7 bases. The CDR3 totals 14 residues. Germline CDR1 and CDR2: LNHDA and SQIVND (reference sequence). The V segment lost 2 bases and the J segment 8 bases; nucleotides outside the gene matches: 8. The CDR3, as DNA: TGTGCCAGTAGTATATTCGCAGGGACAGACGGCTACACCTTC. Amino acids: CASSIFAGTDGYTF.

This clone was observed once. The chain combines TRBV5-1 with TRBJ2-1, with TRBD2 matching over 15 bases. CDR3 length equals 16 residues. CDR1 SGHRS and CDR2 YFSETQ come from the germline V gene. With V trimmed by 4 bases and J by 9 bases, 8 bases remained unmatched. In nucleotides, the CDR3 is TGCGCCAGCAGCGGAGGACTAGCGGGGGGGTTTAGTGAGCAGTTCTTC. Protein: CASSGGLAGGFSEQFF.

This rearrangement joins TRBV6-5 to TRBJ1-3, with D hard to call. The CDR3 consists of 15 residues. The germline V gene encodes CDR1 MNHEY and CDR2 SVGAGI. V gave up 2 bases and J gave up 3 bases, with 11 bases separating them. Here the CDR3 DNA reads TGTGCCAGCAGTTACCCGGCGGGAGGTGGAAACACCATATATTTT. This codes for CASSYPAGGGNTIYF.

This clone came up once. The J gene is TRBJ1-5, the V gene TRBV11-3; unclear D gene. The CDR3 is 14 amino acids. Germline CDR1 is SGHNT and CDR2 is YENEEA. V dropped 2 bases and J dropped 9 bases, with 14 bases sitting between them. As DNA, the CDR3 is TGTGCCAGCAGCTTAATCGTCTTTTGCAGGCCCCAGCATTTT. Translation gives CASSLIVFCRPQHF.

V is TRBV3-1 (or the pseudogene TRBV3-2) and J is TRBJ1-1; D uncertain. CDR3 length equals 16 residues. The V end lost 5 bases, the J end lost 4 bases, and 20 bases lay between the germline ends. The germline gives CDR1 LGHDT, CDR2 YNNKEL (reference sequence). The CDR3 is CASSVRTGFGGTEAFF. In nucleotides, the CDR3 is TGTGCCAGCAGCGTACGGACCGGTTTTGGCGGCACTGAAGCTTTCTTT.

This rearrangement joins TRBV3-1 (or the pseudogene TRBV3-2) to TRBJ2-1; D might be TRBD2 (6 bases). CDR1 LGHDT and CDR2 YNNKEL come from the germline V gene (reference sequence). V dropped 3 bases and J dropped 6 bases, with 12 bases sitting between them. CDR3 length: 14 residues. Here the CDR3 DNA reads TGTGCCAGCAGCCACTCCGGACTAAGCAATGAGCAGTTCTTC. It specifies CASSHSGLSNEQFF.

The rearrangement joins TRBV19 to TRBJ1-1; D call uncertain. This CDR3 has 13 amino acids. Germline V lookup: CDR1 LNHDA, CDR2 SQIVND (reference sequence). Trimming left V 2 bases short and J 4 bases short, with 8 bases between. The CDR3 spells CASSISRFTEAFF. CDR3 bases: TGTGCCAGTAGTATATCGCGATTCACTGAAGCTTTCTTT. The complete variable domain, with remaining parts taken from reference TRBV19 and TRBJ1-1, reads DGGITQSPKYLFRKEGQNVTLSCEQNLNHDAMYWYRQDPGQGLRLIYYSQIVNDFQKGDIAEGYSVSREKKESFPLTVTSAQKNPTAFYLCASSISRFTEAFFGQGTRLTVV.

The V gene is TRBV9, the J gene TRBJ1-2; TRBD1 is a possible D gene (5 bases). This CDR3 has 13 amino acids. V shed 0 bases and J shed 8 bases, with 11 bases lying between them. Looked up from germline, CDR1 is SGDLS and CDR2 is YYNGEE. This CDR3 is CASSVVGTGGYTF. Written as DNA, the CDR3 is TGTGCCAGCAGCGTAGTGGGGACGGGGGGCTACACCTTC.

V is TRBV6-1 and J is TRBJ1-2, with no clear D. The CDR3 contains 14 residues. Germline CDR1 and CDR2: MNHNS and SASEGT. V gave up 0 bases and J gave up 3 bases, with 8 bases separating them. The CDR3, as DNA: TGTGCCAGCAGTGAAGCGTCAGAAGACTATGGCTACACCTTC. Translating gives CASSEASEDYGYTF.

V is TRBV15 and J is TRBJ2-1; D possibly corresponds to TRBD2 (5 bases). The germline CDR1 and CDR2 sequences are LNHNV and YYDKDF (reference sequence). The CDR3 sequence is 15 residues long. V was shortened by 5 bases and J by 4 bases, with 15 bases between the two germline ends. CDR3 amino acids: CATSPEGRVYNEQFF. The CDR3 nucleotides are TGTGCCACCAGCCCAGAGGGTAGGGTATACAATGAGCAGTTCTTC.